This TCR beta chain was captured by sequencing in a study of shared clonotypes between healthy human individuals. Overall study findings and caveats: The study's rarefaction showed incomplete sorted-subset sequencing despite large depth.

V dropped 4 bases and J dropped 2; count of bases not matched to a gene: 2. Germline loops: CDR1 SGHNT, CDR2 YYREEE (reference sequence). This CDR3 comprises 15 residues. Generated by immunoSEQ multiplex PCR, the TCRdb table keeps only in-frame clones and is missing some. The table records 550,000 to 850,000 clones, approximately 77% of them present only once. A remark on this clone: The antigen is not known.

This receptor was obtained from a woman in her thirties in good health. This rearrangement joins TRBV5-4 to TRBJ2-3, with TRBD2 identical over 12 bases. The sample was memory CD4+ T cells sorted from blood. Described subset: CD45RA-negative fraction. CDR3: CASSRTSGVTDTQYF. The CDR3 DNA reads as TGTGCCAGCAGCCGGACTAGCGGGGTCACAGATACGCAGTATTTT.